This T cell receptor beta chain was recovered during a study of identical twins (dated by TCRdb to the mid-2010s). For the wider study: To test whether fetal clonotypes persist, this study deep-sequenced TCR alpha and beta repertoires from monozygotic twins, from unrelated adults of various ages, and from cord blood. To rule out contamination, the twin experiments were replicated at different times with different library preparation protocols. Beyond this particular receptor, the publication reports: The excess sharing between twins in beta out-of-frame sequences was weaker because fewer shared sequences reduced the signal-to-noise ratio. Compared with coincidental sharing between unrelated individuals, out-of-frame TCR alpha sequences shared between twins had an excess of sequences with low generation probability. Abundant cord blood beta clonotypes had fewer insertions, young adult naive repertoires showed a similar but weaker trend, and memory repertoires showed no such trend. Zero-insertion analyses could be partly confounded by invariant T cells such as MAIT and iNKT, although diverse VJ usage argued against such confounding for most clonotypes. In monozygotic twins, out-of-frame TCR alpha sharing was systematically underestimated by recombination models, although the models agreed with sharing between unrelated individuals. Because the same donors could not be followed over many years, conclusions were based on cross-sectional statistical analysis.

The CDR3 contains 13 residues, cysteine and phenylalanine counted. The retained sequence is limited to the CDR3, 39 bases, with the frame set at the first base. The V end loses 7 bases and the J end loses 2 bases, and a stretch of 12 bases separates them. Library prep was done by 5' RACE. The data were produced on an Illumina HiSeq 2000. Template switching introduced a universal primer binding site; the final cDNA contained a unique molecular identifier, enabling accurate counting of TCR cDNA molecules. First-strand cDNA for TCR alpha and beta chains was synthesized from specific primers in the conserved constant-segment region. To control for contamination, every cDNA library carried two barcodes: a SMART-Mk sample barcode plus Illumina barcodes. TruSeq adapter sequences along with Illumina sample barcodes were introduced in two successive PCR steps. The Illumina HiSeq platform was used with custom primers to sequence TCR alpha and beta cDNA libraries. Regarding the original processing steps: MiGEC was used to process raw reads and extract unique molecular identifiers, and MiXCR was used to find CDR3 positions. For each individual, recombination models were inferred using an EM algorithm with the repgenHMM and IGoR tools. The analysis of shared clonotypes was done with the tcR package in R, with sharing normalized by the product of cloneset sizes. To study raw recombination free of thymic and clonal selection effects, out-of-frame nonproductive sequences were analyzed. The raw public reads went through TCRdb reprocessing: fastp at Q25, MiXCR clone calling, in-frame beta chains kept. Under each unique CDR3 protein, matching rows form one entry showing the most common genes and DNA. These V and J calls rely on TCRdb rather than the paper's analysis. The sample table lists 250,000 to 300,000 distinct CDR3 sequences, about 8.9% of them with a count of one. The ten largest account for 2.5% to 3.5% of the sample.

On this clonotype: Its cognate antigen has yet to be identified. Base-call qualities are not available, and no considerably larger clone is one nucleotide away.

All donors were healthy Caucasians. Three pairs of female monozygotic twins, all aged roughly 18 to 29 years, were included in the twin cohort. Positive isolation kits from Invitrogen were used to isolate the CD4+ and CD8+ T cell populations. This same sample was also part of a study on yellow fever vaccine responses in identical twins. The other study reports the following: According to the authors, the vaccine-induced T cell response in identical twins seemed to be partly convergent and partly specific to each individual. Focusing on identical twins, the study followed the T cell clones that responded to the vaccine, and did so with precision.

The V gene is TRBV12-3 or TRBV12-4 and the J gene is TRBJ2-7, with an unclear D gene assignment. The sequence came from a woman aged 18-29 years in good health. The sequenced sample was CD8+ T cells sorted from blood. The CDR3 protein: CASTLGVPYEQYF. The sequenced DNA: TGTGCCAGCACTCTTGGGGTTCCCTACGAGCAGTACTTC.